One sample yielded the 7 T cell receptor beta chains listed below, sequenced in a study of shared clonotypes between healthy human individuals. Clones were sequenced by immunoSEQ multiplex PCR, and TCRdb holds only the in-frame ones, with some missing. The sample has about 960,000 clones; about three quarters are singletons. Sequenced material: memory CD4+ T cells sorted from blood. Subset in this sample: CD45RA-negative fraction. The receptors shown here come from a man aged 18 to 35 in good health.

CDR3 nucleotides: TGTGCCAGCTCAGGACAGAATGAAAAACTGTTTTTT. Its protein is CASSGQNEKLFF. This chain joins TRBV2 and TRBJ1-4, with D possibly being TRBD1 (6 bases). Between the trimmed V and J ends, which lost 8 bases and 5 bases, there was a span of 9 bases. This CDR3 has 12 amino acids. Looked up from germline, CDR1 is SNHLY and CDR2 is FYNNEI.

This clone was found a few times. The V call is TRBV2, the J call TRBJ1-6; D not certain. Trimming removed 0 bases at V and 16 bases at J, with 10 bases between. The CDR3 consists of 12 residues. Germline V gene data show CDR1 as SNHLY and CDR2 as FYNNEI. This CDR3 reads CASSEALVGLHF. CDR3 coding DNA: TGTGCCAGCAGTGAAGCGCTGGTGGGGCTCCACTTT.

The V call is TRBV7-9, the J call TRBJ2-2; D not certain. In germline, CDR1 is SEHNR, CDR2 FQNEAQ (reference sequence). The V end was cut by 4 bases, the J end by 0 bases, with 12 bases between. The CDR3 length is 16 residues. CDR3 protein: CASSSARPTNTGELFF. Written as DNA, the CDR3 is TGTGCCAGCAGCTCCGCGCGGCCGACGAACACCGGGGAGCTGTTTTTT. The full variable domain, rest sourced from reference TRBV7-9 and TRBJ2-2, is DTGVSQNPRHKITKRGQNVTFRCDPISEHNRLYWYRQTLGQGPEFLTYFQNEAQLEKSRLLSDRFSAERPKGSFSTLEIQRTEQGDSAMYLCASSSARPTNTGELFFGEGSRLTVL.

The rearrangement links TRBV5-4 to TRBJ2-5; TRBD2 is a possible D gene (5 bases). The length of the CDR3 is 14 residues. Between the trimmed V and J ends, which lost 4 bases and 2 bases, there was a span of 12 bases. Looked up from germline, CDR1 is SGHNT and CDR2 is YYREEE (reference sequence). CDR3 sequence (DNA): TGTGCCAGCAGCCGAGGGAACTTTCAAGAGACCCAGTACTTC. Protein sequence: CASSRGNFQETQYF.

This chain joins TRBV30 and TRBJ1-5, with 10 bases matching TRBD1. The CDR3 is made up of 17 amino acids. Germline V gene data show CDR1 as GTSNPN and CDR2 as SVGIG (reference sequence). The V segment lost 2 bases and the J segment 7 bases; nucleotides outside the gene matches: 14. The CDR3 reads CAWSPLGPWTGGQPQHF. CDR3 in DNA: TGTGCCTGGAGTCCCCTCGGCCCTTGGACAGGGGGGCAGCCCCAGCATTTT.

CDR3 DNA sequence: TGCGCCAGCAGCTTGGCCGAGGTTCCCTACGAGCAGTACTTC. This translates into CASSLAEVPYEQYF. The chain is built from TRBV5-1 and TRBJ2-7; D remains ambiguous. Looked up from germline, CDR1 is SGHRS and CDR2 is YFSETQ. The ends were cut back, 0 bases at V and 2 bases at J, with 9 bases in the middle. This CDR3 has 14 residues.

This chain joins TRBV10-3 and TRBJ2-5; 9 nucleotides match TRBD1. The CDR3 runs 15 residues. Germline CDR1 and CDR2: ENHRY and SYGVKD. The ends lost 0 bases at V and 2 bases at J; junction bases unmatched: 1. CDR3 loop: CAISESGQGQETQYF. The CDR3 nucleotides read TGTGCCATCAGTGAGTCCGGACAGGGGCAAGAGACCCAGTACTTC.